The 8 T cell receptor beta chains below come from one sample, sequenced in a study of CD4 T cells in relation to SARS-CoV-2 and coronaviruses. Unexposed donor CD4+ T cells date from 2011-2018, before the COVID-19 pandemic. This table comes from immunoSEQ multiplex PCR, and its TCRdb copy is limited to in-frame clones, with some not included. The sample yields 55,000 to 70,000 clones, just over 90% seen once. The sequenced sample consisted of naive CD4+ T cells from PBMCs. Indicated subset: naive CD4+ T cells isolated by negative enrichment. These receptors came from a human donor in good health.

This sequence joins TRBV6-6 and TRBJ1-5; TRBD1 agrees at 7 bases. Trimming cost V 0 bases and J 5 bases; bases outside gene matches: 4. Germline CDR1 reads MNHNY; CDR2 reads SVGAGI (reference sequence). CDR3 size: 15 residues. CDR3 amino acids: CASSYSQGLHQPQHF. CDR3 bases: TGTGCCAGCAGTTACTCACAGGGGTTGCATCAGCCCCAGCATTTT.

V gene TRBV29-1 combines with J gene TRBJ1-2, with D perhaps TRBD1 (5 bases). Per germline, CDR1 SQVTM and CDR2 ANQGSEA. V lost 4 bases to trimming and J lost 6 bases, with 18 bases between them. The CDR3 has 14 residues. CDR3 bases: TGCAGCGTTGGGCAGACAGTAGCAATCCATGGCTACACCTTC. Amino acid sequence: CSVGQTVAIHGYTF. Supplemented by reference TRBV29-1 and TRBJ1-2, the full variable domain reads SAVISQKPSRDICQRGTSLTIQCQVDSQVTMMFWYRQQPGQSLTLIATANQGSEATYESGFVIDKFPISRPNLTFSTLTVSNMSPEDSSIYLCSVGQTVAIHGYTFGSGTRLTVV.

This clone has more than one count but fewer than ten. The V call is TRBV10-3, the J call TRBJ1-5, with D maybe TRBD1 (5 bases). The CDR3 is 16 residues long. With 6 bases removed from V and 2 bases from J, the gap between germline ends came to 17 bases. Per the germline V gene, CDR1 is ENHRY and CDR2 is SYGVKD. The CDR3 DNA reads TGTGCCATCAGGGCAGGGACGAATTCTGGCAATCAGCCCCAGCATTTT. Translation: CAIRAGTNSGNQPQHF.

V usage is TRBV30 and J usage is TRBJ1-1; 7 bases map to TRBD1. The CDR3 is made up of 13 amino acids. Germline values: CDR1 GTSNPN, CDR2 SVGIG (reference sequence). V lost 0 bases and J lost 10; bases outside the gene matches: 8. The CDR3 is CAWSVRRGRSAFF. DNA of the CDR3: TGTGCCTGGAGTGTACGGAGGGGGCGCTCAGCTTTCTTT.

This clone showed up just once. This chain joins TRBV4-2 and TRBJ2-1, with 8 nucleotides matching TRBD2. CDR1 LGHNA and CDR2 YNFKEQ come from the germline V gene. Trimming cost V 3 bases and J 7 bases; bases outside gene matches: 14. This CDR3 comprises 17 residues. CDR3 region: CASSQAQTSVPSNEQFF. The CDR3 coding sequence is TGTGCCAGCAGCCAGGCCCAGACTAGCGTACCCTCGAATGAGCAGTTCTTC.

The chain combines TRBV5-4 with TRBJ2-3; 8 bases are shared with TRBD2. Germline CDR1 is SGHNT and CDR2 is YYREEE (reference sequence). Germline trimming cut 4 bases from V and 5 bases from J; bases unmatched to any gene: 9. This CDR3 region has 15 residues. The CDR3 loop is CASSPGGVPLDTQYF. For the CDR3, the DNA is TGTGCCAGCAGCCCCGGGGGGGTTCCCCTAGATACGCAGTATTTT.

The chain links TRBV28 to TRBJ2-3; TRBD1 agrees at 7 bases. The CDR3 totals 14 residues. The V gene's germline CDR1 is MDHEN and CDR2 SYDVKM. After removal of 6 bases from V and 3 bases from J, the junction contained 6 bases not matched to a gene. The CDR3 sequence: CASSEGAPTDTQYF. As DNA, the CDR3 is TGTGCCAGCAGCGAGGGGGCCCCTACAGATACGCAGTATTTT.

The chain carries TRBV29-1 and TRBJ1-2; TRBD1 aligns across 7 bases. The CDR3 is 13 residues long. Unmatched junction bases numbered 9, after V lost 7 bases and J lost 4 bases. CDR1 and CDR2 from the germline V gene are SQVTM and ANQGSEA. The CDR3 sequence is CSARGQNSYGYTF. Written as DNA, the CDR3 is TGCAGCGCTCGGGGACAGAATTCCTATGGCTACACCTTC.